Shown below are 22 T cell receptor beta chains from a single sample sequenced in a study of OX40 agonist ivuxolimab in advanced cancers. Produced via immunoSEQ multiplex PCR; TCRdb's table is partial and in-frame only. The table shows some 70,000 clones, with approximately 86% occurring only once. Sequences were derived from CD4+ or CD8+ T cells sorted from blood, sampled in a trial of the OX40 agonist ivuxolimab. The receptors derive from an adult with an advanced solid tumor such as melanoma, head and neck, liver or kidney cancer.

The chain links TRBV18 to TRBJ1-5; 8 bases fit TRBD1. Germline-derived CDR1 and CDR2 are KGHSH and LQKENI. J lost 1 base, V lost 3 bases, and 2 bases had no gene match. This CDR3 is built from 15 residues. Here the CDR3 DNA reads TGTGCCAGCTCACCGGGACAGGCGAGCAATCAGCCCCAGCATTTT. This sequence encodes CASSPGQASNQPQHF.

The table lists this clone with a count of one. V gene TRBV5-8 combines with J gene TRBJ2-1, with D possibly being TRBD1 or TRBD2 (7 bases each). V was cut by 6 bases and J by 6 bases, with 19 bases left in between. The CDR3 runs 15 residues. Germline V gene lookup returns CDR1 SGHTS and CDR2 YDEGEE. CDR3 sequence: CASNRGRLALNEQFF. In DNA, the CDR3 is TGTGCCAGCAACAGGGGAAGACTAGCACTCAATGAGCAGTTCTTC.

This sequence joins TRBV9 and TRBJ1-3; D may be TRBD1 (6 bases). The germline CDR1 and CDR2 sequences are SGDLS and YYNGEE. The CDR3 is 17 residues long. Trimming shortened V by 3 bases and J by 0 bases, and 16 bases separated the two germline ends. The CDR3 DNA reads TGTGCCAGCAGCGCCCGGGACACTGGGTCCTCTGGAAACACCATATATTTT. Translation gives CASSARDTGSSGNTIYF.

The genes are TRBV2 and TRBJ2-1; 10 bases fit TRBD2. Trimming at V came to 7 bases and at J to 4 bases, leaving 7 bases not matched to a gene. CDR1 is SNHLY and CDR2 is FYNNEI in the germline V gene. The CDR3 covers 15 residues. In nucleotides, the CDR3 is TGTGCCAGCACTCTAGCGGGAGCTACATACAATGAGCAGTTCTTC. Translating it yields CASTLAGATYNEQFF.

The chain links TRBV6-6 to TRBJ2-7; perhaps TRBD2 as D (5 bases). The CDR3 sequence is 15 residues long. V lost 2 bases to trimming and J lost 2 bases, with 13 bases between them. CDR1 is MNHNY and CDR2 is SVGAGI in the germline V gene (reference sequence). CDR3: CASSYRAGATYEQYF. CDR3 nucleotide sequence: TGTGCCAGCAGTTACAGGGCGGGCGCAACCTACGAGCAGTACTTC.

J is TRBJ1-1 and V is TRBV7-2; no reliable D call. Trimming took 0 bases from V and 3 from J, leaving 14 bases between them. From germline, CDR1 is SGHTA and CDR2 FQGNSA. This CDR3 region has 16 residues. The chain's CDR3 is CASSLALGSGDTEAFF. The DNA of the CDR3 is TGTGCCAGCAGCTTAGCGTTGGGGTCGGGAGACACTGAAGCTTTCTTT. Using reference TRBV7-2 and TRBJ1-1 for the parts outside the CDR3, the full variable domain is GAGVSQSPSNKVTEKGKDVELRCDPISGHTALYWYRQSLGQGLEFLIYFQGNSAPDKSGLPSDRFSAERTGGSVSTLTIQRTQQEDSAVYLCASSLALGSGDTEAFFGQGTRLTVV.

This rearrangement joins TRBV4-3 to TRBJ1-2; tentatively, D is TRBD1 (5 bases). Trimming left V 3 bases short and J 4 bases short, with 12 bases between. Per the germline V gene, CDR1 is LGHNA and CDR2 is YSLEER. The length of the CDR3 is 14 residues. The CDR3 loop is CASSQDRDGYGYTF. CDR3 DNA: TGCGCCAGCAGCCAGGATAGGGACGGCTATGGCTACACCTTC.

This clone appeared a single time. The V gene is TRBV11-2, the J gene TRBJ2-7; TRBD2 agrees at 15 bases. Germline V gives CDR1 SGHAT, CDR2 FQNNGV. V gave up 6 bases and J gave up 4 bases; unmatched junction bases: 7. This CDR3 is built from 16 residues. In DNA form, the CDR3 reads TGTGCCAGCAGAACCGGGACTAGCGGGAGGCTATACGAGCAGTACTTC. Translated: CASRTGTSGRLYEQYF. Complete variable domain (other parts from reference TRBV11-2 and TRBJ2-7): EAGVAQSPRYKIIEKRQSVAFWCNPISGHATLYWYQQILGQGPKLLIQFQNNGVVDDSQLPKDRFSAERLKGVDSTLKIQPAKLEDSAVYLCASRTGTSGRLYEQYFGPGTRLTVT.

The chain uses TRBV2 and TRBJ2-3; 7 bases align to TRBD2. Unmatched junction bases numbered 6, after V lost 6 bases and J lost 0 bases. The CDR3 is made up of 15 amino acids. Germline CDR1 SNHLY, CDR2 FYNNEI. CDR3 residues: CASRKLAWSTDTQYF. The CDR3 DNA reads TGTGCCAGCAGGAAACTAGCGTGGAGCACAGATACGCAGTATTTT.

The V gene is TRBV10-3, the J gene TRBJ1-6; TRBD1 is a possible D gene (6 bases). CDR3 length equals 15 residues. Germline values: CDR1 ENHRY, CDR2 SYGVKD. V shed 2 bases and J shed 7 bases, with 12 bases lying between them. CDR3 DNA sequence: TGTGCCATCAGTGAGAGGGGGGCAGGGAATTCACCCCTCCACTTT. Protein product: CAISERGAGNSPLHF.

The gene calls are TRBV6-1 and TRBJ1-1; D gene ambiguous. The V end was cut by 8 bases, the J end by 6 bases, with 16 bases between. Per germline, CDR1 MNHNS and CDR2 SASEGT. The CDR3 spans 13 residues. CDR3 bases: TGTGCCAGCGAGAGGGAGGTGGCCCCTGAAGCTTTCTTT. Amino acid sequence: CASEREVAPEAFF.

The chain couples TRBV14 to TRBJ1-4; 8 bases fit TRBD1. The junction had 6 bases not matched to a gene; V was cut back by 3 bases and J by 3 bases. The germline CDR1 and CDR2 sequences are SGHDN and FVKESK. The CDR3 consists of 16 residues. CDR3 DNA sequence: TGTGCCAGCAGCCAGACAGGGGCCGGTGCTAATGAAAAACTGTTTTTT. Translation gives CASSQTGAGANEKLFF.

This clone showed up just once. The CDR3 loop is CASRSRQERVDIQYF. The DNA of the CDR3 is TGTGCCAGCAGATCCCGACAGGAGCGAGTGGACATTCAGTACTTC. This chain uses TRBV6-5 with TRBJ2-4; D is possibly TRBD1 (6 bases). Trimming removed 6 bases at V and 8 bases at J, with 20 bases between. The CDR3 length is 15 residues. Per the germline V gene, CDR1 is MNHEY and CDR2 is SVGAGI.

The chain joins TRBV25-1 to TRBJ1-1; D is unresolved. The V end lost 4 bases, the J end lost 7 bases, and 16 bases lay between the germline ends. This CDR3 spans 14 amino acids. In germline, CDR1 is MGHDK, CDR2 SYGVNS. This CDR3 is CASSGYARAFEAFF. The CDR3, as DNA: TGTGCCAGCAGTGGTTATGCCCGAGCCTTTGAAGCTTTCTTT.

This chain links TRBV15 with TRBJ2-7; D unresolved. CDR1 and CDR2 (germline): LNHNV, YYDKDF (reference sequence). This CDR3 spans 17 amino acids. Trimming removed 0 bases at V and 0 bases at J, with 15 bases between. CDR3 in amino acids: CATSRDLGQLFSYEQYF. In DNA, the CDR3 is TGTGCCACCAGCAGAGATCTTGGTCAACTATTCTCCTACGAGCAGTACTTC.

This chain links TRBV19 with TRBJ2-2; the match to TRBD1 covers 7 bases. Germline assignment: CDR1 LNHDA and CDR2 SQIVND (reference sequence). The V and J ends lost 7 bases and 4 bases, in that order; junction bases with no gene match: 12. The CDR3 is made up of 16 amino acids. The DNA of the CDR3 is TGTGCCAGTAAGGTTTCGACAGGGCTTAGCACCGGGGAGCTGTTTTTT. It codes for CASKVSTGLSTGELFF. Based on the CDR3 plus reference TRBV19 and TRBJ2-2, the full variable domain is DGGITQSPKYLFRKEGQNVTLSCEQNLNHDAMYWYRQDPGQGLRLIYYSQIVNDFQKGDIAEGYSVSREKKESFPLTVTSAQKNPTAFYLCASKVSTGLSTGELFFGEGSRLTVL.

The chain carries TRBV19 and TRBJ1-5, with a possible D match to TRBD1 (6 bases). With 8 bases removed from V and 3 bases from J, the gap between germline ends came to 11 bases. The CDR3 length is 13 residues. Germline lookup yields CDR1 LNHDA and CDR2 SQIVND (reference sequence). The CDR3 DNA follows: TGTGCCAGTGGCACAGGGAACAATCAGCCCCAGCATTTT. The encoded protein is CASGTGNNQPQHF.

V is TRBV19 and J is TRBJ2-7; D may be TRBD2 (6 bases). CDR1 and CDR2 from the germline V gene are LNHDA and SQIVND (reference sequence). V was pared by 5 bases and J by 1 base, with 12 bases between. The CDR3 is 14 amino acids. As DNA, the CDR3 is TGTGCCAGTAGTGTTAGCGGAGGGTCCTACGAGCAGTACTTC. This translates into CASSVSGGSYEQYF.

The gene calls are TRBV5-5 and TRBJ1-6; D uncertain. Deletions cut 2 bases from V and 8 bases from J, with 8 bases between. Per the germline V gene, CDR1 is SGHKS and CDR2 is YYEKEE (reference sequence). This CDR3 comprises 13 residues. The CDR3 DNA is TGTGCCAGCAGCTTCGACTCTGATTCACCCCTCCACTTT. This gives the protein CASSFDSDSPLHF.

CDR3 loop: CASSSRNTLTGSGNTIYF. The CDR3 region has the DNA TGTGCCAGCAGCTCCCGGAACACACTCACGGGCTCTGGAAACACCATATATTTT. The chain employs TRBV7-9 and TRBJ1-3, with no clear D. V was shortened by 4 bases and J by 0 bases, with 19 bases between the two germline ends. From germline, CDR1 is SEHNR and CDR2 FQNEAQ (reference sequence). This CDR3 spans 18 amino acids. The full variable domain, its missing parts supplied by reference TRBV7-9 and TRBJ1-3, is DTGVSQNPRHKITKRGQNVTFRCDPISEHNRLYWYRQTLGQGPEFLTYFQNEAQLEKSRLLSDRFSAERPKGSFSTLEIQRTEQGDSAMYLCASSSRNTLTGSGNTIYFGEGSWLTVV.

The chain combines TRBV18 with TRBJ2-1; maybe TRBD2 (5 bases). Between the trimmed V and J ends, which lost 0 bases and 2 bases, there was a span of 11 bases. CDR1 and CDR2 from the germline V gene are KGHSH and LQKENI. This CDR3 has 16 amino acids. CDR3 sequence: CASSPPRVSPYNEQFF. The CDR3 DNA sequence: TGTGCCAGCTCACCACCGCGGGTATCTCCCTACAATGAGCAGTTCTTC.

The J gene is TRBJ1-5, the V gene TRBV7-9; no reliable D call. CDR1 is SEHNR and CDR2 is FQNEAQ in the germline V gene (reference sequence). Trimming cost V 5 bases and J 4 bases, with 9 bases left between them. This CDR3 is built from 13 residues. CDR3 amino acids: CASSHTQNQPQHF. Here the CDR3 DNA reads TGTGCCAGCAGCCACACCCAAAATCAGCCCCAGCATTTT. Based on the CDR3 plus reference TRBV7-9 and TRBJ1-5, the full variable domain is DTGVSQNPRHKITKRGQNVTFRCDPISEHNRLYWYRQTLGQGPEFLTYFQNEAQLEKSRLLSDRFSAERPKGSFSTLEIQRTEQGDSAMYLCASSHTQNQPQHFGDGTRLSIL.